The 12 T cell receptor beta chains below were found in one sample sequenced in a study of OX40 agonist ivuxolimab in advanced cancers. The table came from immunoSEQ multiplex PCR; TCRdb's copy has only in-frame clones and leaves some out. The sample records approximately 30,000 clones, about 86% being singletons. This material consisted of CD4+ or CD8+ T cells sorted from blood, taken in a trial of the OX40 agonist ivuxolimab. Receptors originate from an adult with an advanced solid tumor such as melanoma, head and neck, liver or kidney cancer.

This clone has just one count. The chain carries TRBV29-1 and TRBJ2-7; 7 positions match TRBD2. This CDR3 comprises 15 residues. Unmatched junction bases numbered 7, after V lost 0 bases and J lost 2 bases. In germline, CDR1 is SQVTM, CDR2 ANQGSEA. CDR3 in amino acids: CSVEDHSGAAYEQYF. As DNA, the CDR3 is TGCAGCGTTGAAGATCACAGCGGGGCCGCCTACGAGCAGTACTTC.

The chain joins TRBV27 to TRBJ2-3; D is tentatively TRBD1 or TRBD2 (6 bases each). There are 16 residues in the CDR3. Germline loops: CDR1 MNHEY, CDR2 SMNVEV (reference sequence). V was cut by 5 bases and J by 4 bases, with 19 bases left in between. This CDR3 reads CASSRGPVASPDTQYF. The CDR3 DNA is TGTGCCAGCAGTCGGGGGCCGGTGGCCTCCCCAGATACGCAGTATTTT.

This rearrangement joins TRBV19 to TRBJ2-3, with D uncertain. In germline, CDR1 is LNHDA, CDR2 SQIVND (reference sequence). This CDR3 is 14 amino acids long. Trimming cost V 3 bases and J 0 bases, with 7 bases left between them. CDR3 amino acids: CASSMAESTDTQYF. As DNA, the CDR3 is TGTGCCAGTAGTATGGCGGAGAGCACAGATACGCAGTATTTT.

V usage is TRBV11-2 and J usage is TRBJ2-7; possibly TRBD2 for D (6 bases). V was cut by 1 base and J by 0 bases, with 10 bases left in between. The CDR3 is 15 residues long. Germline V gene lookup returns CDR1 SGHAT and CDR2 FQNNGV. CDR3 nucleotide sequence: TGTGCCAGCAGCTTAGTTCTGGGGGGCTCCTACGAGCAGTACTTC. It translates to CASSLVLGGSYEQYF.

The chain has TRBV29-1 and TRBJ2-7; D may be TRBD2 (5 bases). V lost 1 base and J lost 1, with 11 bases in between. Per the germline V gene, CDR1 is SQVTM and CDR2 is ANQGSEA. CDR3 length: 14 amino acids. The CDR3 nucleotides read TGCAGCGTTGAAGCGGCTAGCTCGTCCTACGAGCAGTACTTC. This translates into CSVEAASSSYEQYF.

This clone was observed once. The chain's CDR3 is CASSPGNQPQHF. The CDR3, as DNA: TGTGCCAGTAGTCCCGGGAATCAGCCCCAGCATTTT. The V gene is TRBV19, the J gene TRBJ1-5; unclear D gene. The length of the CDR3 is 12 residues. V was pared by 5 bases and J by 4 bases, with 6 bases between. CDR1 is LNHDA and CDR2 is SQIVND in the germline V gene (reference sequence).

This clone occurred once. This sequence joins TRBV7-9 and TRBJ1-2, with D maybe TRBD1 (5 bases). CDR3 size: 15 residues. The V gene lost 0 bases and the J gene lost 4 bases, with 12 bases spanning the gap. The V gene's germline CDR1 is SEHNR and CDR2 FQNEAQ (reference sequence). CDR3 loop: CASSLAGAGSYGYTF. The CDR3 region has the DNA TGTGCCAGCAGCTTAGCGGGAGCAGGGAGCTATGGCTACACCTTC.

The chain's CDR3 is CASSSSILAGAYEQYF. CDR3 in DNA: TGTGCCAGCAGTTCCTCTATATTAGCGGGAGCCTACGAGCAGTACTTC. The chain is built from TRBV27 and TRBJ2-7; 9 positions agree with TRBD2. CDR1 MNHEY and CDR2 SMNVEV come from the germline V gene (reference sequence). V was pared by 4 bases and J by 2 bases, with 9 bases of the junction left unmatched. The CDR3 has 16 residues.

The J gene is TRBJ1-1, the V gene TRBV10-2; D perhaps matches TRBD1 (5 bases). V was clipped by 9 bases and J by 5 bases, with 25 bases between them. The length of the CDR3 is 16 residues. Per germline, CDR1 WSHSY and CDR2 SAAADI. CDR3 nucleotides: TGCGCCAGTAAACCCCCAGAGAGCAGGGTAGAGACTGAAGCTTTCTTT. Its protein product is CASKPPESRVETEAFF.

This sequence joins TRBV2 and TRBJ2-6; 8 bases are shared with TRBD2. Trimming cost V 6 bases and J 5 bases; bases outside gene matches: 12. This CDR3 region has 17 residues. Germline assignment: CDR1 SNHLY and CDR2 FYNNEI. DNA for the CDR3: TGTGCCAGCAGCGGGGGGGAGGGCGTGTCGAGGGCCAACGTCCTGACTTTC. Translating gives CASSGGEGVSRANVLTF.

In nucleotides, the CDR3 is TGCGCCAGCGGGTTCTTGAACACTGAAGCTTTCTTT. It yields the protein CASGFLNTEAFF. This sequence joins TRBV4-3 and TRBJ1-1, with D unclear. CDR3 size: 12 residues. Trimming pared 8 bases from V and 0 bases from J, leaving 7 bases between. CDR1 LGHNA and CDR2 YSLEER come from the germline V gene.

V is TRBV10-3 and J is TRBJ2-5; D is perhaps TRBD1 (6 bases). V was clipped by 8 bases and J by 3 bases, with 10 bases between them. Germline V lookup: CDR1 ENHRY, CDR2 SYGVKD. There are 12 residues in the CDR3. The CDR3 nucleotides are TGTGCCATCTCCAAGGGGGAAGAGACCCAGTACTTC. Encoded protein: CAISKGEETQYF.